This TCR beta chain was sequenced during a study of blood T cell repertoires in COVID-19. Study-wide background: Sites in the United States, Italy and Spain provided acute and convalescent COVID-19 samples.

The V end was cut by 0 bases, the J end by 5 bases, with 14 bases between. This CDR3 has 16 residues. Germline V CDR1 and CDR2: SGHKS, YYEKEE (reference sequence). How the authors handled the data: Estimation of nucleated cell counts was performed using reference gene primer amplification. Sequencing was performed with immunoSEQ multiplex PCR; in TCRdb, only in-frame clones are kept and a portion is missing. V, J and clone size are taken as reported in that table, and D and trimming were inferred from the DNA itself. Altogether about 160,000 clones are present, more than 75% being singletons, with the ten largest covering under 7%. In Seattle, patients joined the study during active infection and were tracked longitudinally.

The sequenced sample was peripheral blood. The rearrangement links TRBV5-5 to TRBJ2-2, with D perhaps TRBD2 (6 bases). This receptor was obtained from a woman between 45 and 65 years old with COVID-19, enrolled during active disease. CDR3 sequence (DNA): TGTGCCAGCAGCTTGGACGTTGGCGGGGTGACCGGGGAGCTGTTTTTT. It codes for CASSLDVGGVTGELFF.